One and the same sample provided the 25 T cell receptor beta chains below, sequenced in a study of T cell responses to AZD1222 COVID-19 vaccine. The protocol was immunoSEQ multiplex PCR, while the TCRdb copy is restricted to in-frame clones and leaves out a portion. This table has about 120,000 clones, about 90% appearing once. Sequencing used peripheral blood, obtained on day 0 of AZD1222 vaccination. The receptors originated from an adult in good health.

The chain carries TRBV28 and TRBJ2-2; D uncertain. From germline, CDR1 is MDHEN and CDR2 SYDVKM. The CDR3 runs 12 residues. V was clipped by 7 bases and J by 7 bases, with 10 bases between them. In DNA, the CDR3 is TGTGCCAGCACCACGGGTAACGGGGAGCTGTTTTTT. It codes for CASTTGNGELFF. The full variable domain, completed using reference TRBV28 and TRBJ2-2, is DVKVTQSSRYLVKRTGEKVFLECVQDMDHENMFWYRQDPGLGLRLIYFSYDVKMKEKGDIPEGYSVSREKKERFSLILESASTNQTSMYLCASTTGNGELFFGEGSRLTVL.

CDR3 sequence: CASSATSGNQHEQYF. CDR3 sequence (DNA): TGTGCCAGCAGTGCGACTAGCGGGAACCAGCACGAGCAGTACTTC. This rearrangement joins TRBV2 to TRBJ2-7, with 11 bases that match TRBD2. This CDR3 spans 15 amino acids. The germline V gene encodes CDR1 SNHLY and CDR2 FYNNEI. J gave up 5 bases and V 4 bases, and 7 bases lay outside the gene matches.

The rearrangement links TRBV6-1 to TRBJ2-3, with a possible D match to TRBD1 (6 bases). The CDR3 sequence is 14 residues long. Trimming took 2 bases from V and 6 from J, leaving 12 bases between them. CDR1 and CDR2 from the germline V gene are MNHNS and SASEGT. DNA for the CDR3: TGTGCCAGCAGTGAAAGGGGGAATTGGGATACGCAGTATTTT. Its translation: CASSERGNWDTQYF.

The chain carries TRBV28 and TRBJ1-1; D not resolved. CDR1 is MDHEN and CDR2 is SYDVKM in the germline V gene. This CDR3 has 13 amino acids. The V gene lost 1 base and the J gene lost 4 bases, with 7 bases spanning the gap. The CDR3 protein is CASSLFGFTEAFF. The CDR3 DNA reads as TGTGCCAGCAGTTTATTTGGTTTCACTGAAGCTTTCTTT.

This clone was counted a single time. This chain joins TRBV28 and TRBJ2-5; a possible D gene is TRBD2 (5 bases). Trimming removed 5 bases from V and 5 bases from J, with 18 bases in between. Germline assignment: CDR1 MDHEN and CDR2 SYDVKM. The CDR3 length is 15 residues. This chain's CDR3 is CASSRDRGRIETQYF. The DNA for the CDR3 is TGTGCCAGCAGTCGCGACCGGGGAAGGATCGAGACCCAGTACTTC.

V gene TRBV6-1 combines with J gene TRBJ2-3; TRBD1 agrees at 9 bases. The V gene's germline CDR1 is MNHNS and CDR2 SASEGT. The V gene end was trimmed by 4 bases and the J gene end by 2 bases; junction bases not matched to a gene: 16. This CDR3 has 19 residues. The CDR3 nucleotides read TGTGCCAGCAGTGGACACGAAACCGGGACAGGGCCCCACACAGATACGCAGTATTTT. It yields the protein CASSGHETGTGPHTDTQYF.

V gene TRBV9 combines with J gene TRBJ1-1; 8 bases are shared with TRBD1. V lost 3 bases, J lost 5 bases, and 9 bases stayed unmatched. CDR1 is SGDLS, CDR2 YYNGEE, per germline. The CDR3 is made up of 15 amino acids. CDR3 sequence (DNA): TGTGCCAGCAGCGGCGGGACAGGCTTGGGGACTGAAGCTTTCTTT. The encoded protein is CASSGGTGLGTEAFF.

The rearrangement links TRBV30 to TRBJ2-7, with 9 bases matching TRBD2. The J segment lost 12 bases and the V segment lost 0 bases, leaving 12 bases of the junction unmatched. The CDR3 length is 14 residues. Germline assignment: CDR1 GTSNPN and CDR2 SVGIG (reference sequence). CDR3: CAWSVRASGALGYF. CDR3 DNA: TGTGCCTGGAGTGTACGGGCTAGCGGGGCCCTCGGGTACTTC. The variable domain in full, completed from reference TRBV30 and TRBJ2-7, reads SQTIHQWPATLVQPVGSPLSLECTVEGTSNPNLYWYRQAAGRGLQLLFYSVGIGQISSEVPQNLSASRPQDRQFILSSKKLLLSDSGFYLCAWSVRASGALGYFGPGTRLTVT.

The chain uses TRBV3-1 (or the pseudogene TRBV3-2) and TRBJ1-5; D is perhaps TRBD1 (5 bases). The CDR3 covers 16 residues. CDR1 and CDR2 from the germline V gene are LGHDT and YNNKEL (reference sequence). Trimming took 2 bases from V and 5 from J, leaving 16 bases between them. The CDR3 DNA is TGTGCCAGCAGCCAAACTCGGCAGGGAGGTTATCAGCCCCAGCATTTT. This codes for CASSQTRQGGYQPQHF.

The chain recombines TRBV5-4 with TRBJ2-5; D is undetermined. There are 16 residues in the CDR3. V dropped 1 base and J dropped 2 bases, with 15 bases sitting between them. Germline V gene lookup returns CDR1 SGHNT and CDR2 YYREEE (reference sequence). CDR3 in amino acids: CASSLFPTTTQETQYF. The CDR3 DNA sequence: TGTGCCAGCAGCTTGTTTCCGACAACTACACAAGAGACCCAGTACTTC. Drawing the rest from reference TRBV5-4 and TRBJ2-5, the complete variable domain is ETGVTQSPTHLIKTRGQQVTLRCSSQSGHNTVSWYQQALGQGPQFIFQYYREEENGRGNFPPRFSGLQFPNYSSELNVNALELDDSALYLCASSLFPTTTQETQYFGPGTRLLVL.

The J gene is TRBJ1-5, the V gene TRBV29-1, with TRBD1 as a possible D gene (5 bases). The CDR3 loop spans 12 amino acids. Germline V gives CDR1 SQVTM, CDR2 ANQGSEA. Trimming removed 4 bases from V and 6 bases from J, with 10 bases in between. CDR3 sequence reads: CSVVQGSQPQHF. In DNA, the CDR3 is TGCAGCGTTGTGCAGGGAAGTCAGCCCCAGCATTTT. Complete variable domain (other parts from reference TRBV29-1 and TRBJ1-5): SAVISQKPSRDICQRGTSLTIQCQVDSQVTMMFWYRQQPGQSLTLIATANQGSEATYESGFVIDKFPISRPNLTFSTLTVSNMSPEDSSIYLCSVVQGSQPQHFGDGTRLSIL.

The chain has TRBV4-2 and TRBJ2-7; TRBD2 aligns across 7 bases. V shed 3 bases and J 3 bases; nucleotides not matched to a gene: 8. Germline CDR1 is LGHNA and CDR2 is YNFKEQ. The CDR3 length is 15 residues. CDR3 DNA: TGTGCCAGCAGCCAGAGGGAGGGAAGCTTCTACGAGCAGTACTTC. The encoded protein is CASSQREGSFYEQYF.

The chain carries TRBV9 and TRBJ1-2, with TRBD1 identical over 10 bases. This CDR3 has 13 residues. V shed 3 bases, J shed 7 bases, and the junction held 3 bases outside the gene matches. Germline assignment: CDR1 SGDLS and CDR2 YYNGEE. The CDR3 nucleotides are TGTGCCAGCAGCGGGACAGGGGGAAGTGGCTACACCTTC. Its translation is CASSGTGGSGYTF.

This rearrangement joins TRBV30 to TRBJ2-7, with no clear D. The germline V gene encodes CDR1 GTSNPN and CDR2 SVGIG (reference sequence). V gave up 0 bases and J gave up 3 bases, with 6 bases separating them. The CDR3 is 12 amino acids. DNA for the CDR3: TGTGCCTGGAGTGTAGCCGGCTACGAGCAGTACTTC. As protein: CAWSVAGYEQYF.

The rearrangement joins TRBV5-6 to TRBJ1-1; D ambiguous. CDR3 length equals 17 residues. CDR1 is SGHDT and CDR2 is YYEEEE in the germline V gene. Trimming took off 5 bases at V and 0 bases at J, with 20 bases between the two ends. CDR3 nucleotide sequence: TGTGCCAGCAGTTATGACCCCTTAGGGATCATGAACACTGAAGCTTTCTTT. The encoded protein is CASSYDPLGIMNTEAFF.

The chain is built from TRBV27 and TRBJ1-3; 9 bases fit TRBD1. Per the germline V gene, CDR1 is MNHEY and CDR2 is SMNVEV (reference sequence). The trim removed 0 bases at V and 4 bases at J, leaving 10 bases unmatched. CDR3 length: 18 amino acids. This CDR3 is CASSLSGTGGPLGNTIYF. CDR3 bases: TGTGCCAGCAGTTTATCTGGAACAGGGGGCCCCTTGGGAAACACCATATATTTT.

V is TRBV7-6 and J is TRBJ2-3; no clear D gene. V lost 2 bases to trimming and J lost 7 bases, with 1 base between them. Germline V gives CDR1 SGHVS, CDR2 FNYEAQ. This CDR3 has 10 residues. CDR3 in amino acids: CASSLNTQYF. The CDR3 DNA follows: TGTGCCAGCAGCTTAAATACGCAGTATTTT. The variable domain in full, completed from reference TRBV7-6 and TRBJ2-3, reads GAGVSQSPRYKVTKRGQDVALRCDPISGHVSLYWYRQALGQGPEFLTYFNYEAQQDKSGLPNDRFSAERPEGSISTLTIQRTEQRDSAMYRCASSLNTQYFGPGTRLTVL.

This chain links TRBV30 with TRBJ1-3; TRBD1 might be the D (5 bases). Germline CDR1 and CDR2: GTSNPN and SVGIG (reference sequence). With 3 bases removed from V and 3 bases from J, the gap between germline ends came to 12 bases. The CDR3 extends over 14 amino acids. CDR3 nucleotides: TGTGCCTGGAGCCGGCACAGGAATGGAAACACCATATATTTT. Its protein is CAWSRHRNGNTIYF.

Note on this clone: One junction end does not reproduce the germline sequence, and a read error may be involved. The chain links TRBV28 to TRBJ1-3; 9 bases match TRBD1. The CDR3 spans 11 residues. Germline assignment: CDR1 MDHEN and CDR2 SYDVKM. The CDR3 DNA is TGTGCCAGCAGTCCACCGGGACAGGGAGGGTTT. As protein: CASSPPGQGGF.

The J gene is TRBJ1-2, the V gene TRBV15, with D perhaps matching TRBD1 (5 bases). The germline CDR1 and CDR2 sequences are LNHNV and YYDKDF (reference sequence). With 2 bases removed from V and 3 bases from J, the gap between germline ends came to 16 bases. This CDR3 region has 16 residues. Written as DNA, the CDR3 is TGTGCCACCAGCAGAACGGGGAATGACAGAGACTATGGCTACACCTTC. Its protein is CATSRTGNDRDYGYTF.

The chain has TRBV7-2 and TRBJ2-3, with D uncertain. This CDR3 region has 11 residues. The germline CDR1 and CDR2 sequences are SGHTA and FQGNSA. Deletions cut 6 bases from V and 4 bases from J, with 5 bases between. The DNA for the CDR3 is TGTGCCAGCAGGGGCTCAGATACGCAGTATTTT. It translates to CASRGSDTQYF.

CDR3 in amino acids: CASSPWGLGEQFF. The CDR3, as DNA: TGTGCCAGTAGCCCCTGGGGGTTGGGGGAGCAGTTCTTC. V is TRBV19 and J is TRBJ2-1, with D tentatively TRBD1 or TRBD2 (5 bases each). V lost 6 bases to trimming and J lost 10 bases, with 16 bases between them. Germline CDR1 and CDR2: LNHDA and SQIVND (reference sequence). The CDR3 is 13 amino acids.

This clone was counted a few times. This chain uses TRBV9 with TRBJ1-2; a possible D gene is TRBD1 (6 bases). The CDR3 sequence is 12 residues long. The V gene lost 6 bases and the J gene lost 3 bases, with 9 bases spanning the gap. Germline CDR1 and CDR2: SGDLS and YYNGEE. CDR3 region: CASKGGDYGYTF. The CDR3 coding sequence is TGTGCCAGCAAAGGGGGGGACTATGGCTACACCTTC. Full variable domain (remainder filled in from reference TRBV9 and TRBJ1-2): DSGVTQTPKHLITATGQRVTLRCSPRSGDLSVYWYQQSLDQGLQFLIQYYNGEERAKGNILERFSAQQFPDLHSELNLSSLELGDSALYFCASKGGDYGYTFGSGTRLTVV.

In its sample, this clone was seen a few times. The CDR3 here is CASTPYREKGTEAFF. In DNA, the CDR3 is TGTGCCAGCACCCCGTACAGGGAAAAGGGAACTGAAGCTTTCTTT. The gene calls are TRBV3-1 (or the pseudogene TRBV3-2) and TRBJ1-1, with D possibly being TRBD1 (6 bases). V gave up 7 bases and J gave up 5 bases, with 20 bases separating them. Per germline, CDR1 LGHDT and CDR2 YNNKEL (reference sequence). The CDR3 extends over 15 amino acids.

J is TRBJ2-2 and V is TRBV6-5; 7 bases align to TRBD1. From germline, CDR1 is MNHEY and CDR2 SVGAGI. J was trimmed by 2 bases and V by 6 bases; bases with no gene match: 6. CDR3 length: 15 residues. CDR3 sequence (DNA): TGTGCCAGCAGACTCGACAGGGCTAACACCGGGGAGCTGTTTTTT. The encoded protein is CASRLDRANTGELFF.